This T cell receptor beta chain was profiled in a study of blood T cell repertoires in COVID-19. For the study at large: The study drew acute and convalescent COVID-19 samples from the United States, Italy and Spain. In each case, the material was cDNA or gDNA derived from T cells, B-cell-depleted T cells, or PBMCs.

In Seattle, patients joined the study during active infection and were tracked longitudinally. Per the study methods: Amplification of reference gene primers was used by the study to estimate nucleated cell counts. Here immunoSEQ multiplex PCR was the method, and the copy in TCRdb shows in-frame clones only, minus some. V, J and clone size derive from that table, while D and trimming were established from the DNA sequence. Among 150,000 or so clones, roughly 84% were seen once, and the ten largest hold about an eighth. The source is a woman aged 55 to 70 with COVID-19, enrolled during active disease. The sample consisted of peripheral blood.

CDR3 in amino acids: CAIRSLNTEAFF. Written as DNA, the CDR3 is TGTGCCATCAGATCGTTGAACACTGAAGCTTTCTTT. This chain joins TRBV10-3 and TRBJ1-1; no definite D call. This CDR3 is built from 12 residues. CDR1 is ENHRY, CDR2 SYGVKD, per germline. Trimming removed 6 bases from V and 0 bases from J, with 5 bases in between.